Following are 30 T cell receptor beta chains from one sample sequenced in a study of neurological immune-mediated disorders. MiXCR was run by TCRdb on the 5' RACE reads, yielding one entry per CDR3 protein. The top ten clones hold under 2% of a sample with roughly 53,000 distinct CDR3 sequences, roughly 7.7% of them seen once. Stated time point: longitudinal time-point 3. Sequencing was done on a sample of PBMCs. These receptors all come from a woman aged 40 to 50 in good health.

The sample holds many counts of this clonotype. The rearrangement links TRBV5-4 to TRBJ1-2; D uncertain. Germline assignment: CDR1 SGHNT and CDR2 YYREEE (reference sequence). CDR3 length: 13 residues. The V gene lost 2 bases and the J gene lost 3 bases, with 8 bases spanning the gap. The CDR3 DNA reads TGTGCCAGCAGCTTCGAAAGAGACTATGGCTACACCTTC. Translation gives CASSFERDYGYTF. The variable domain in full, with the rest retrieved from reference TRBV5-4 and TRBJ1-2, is ETGVTQSPTHLIKTRGQQVTLRCSSQSGHNTVSWYQQALGQGPQFIFQYYREEENGRGNFPPRFSGLQFPNYSSELNVNALELDDSALYLCASSFERDYGYTFGSGTRLTVV.

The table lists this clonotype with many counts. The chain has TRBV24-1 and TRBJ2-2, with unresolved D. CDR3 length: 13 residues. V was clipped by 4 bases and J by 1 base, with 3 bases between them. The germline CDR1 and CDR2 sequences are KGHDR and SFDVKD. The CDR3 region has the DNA TGTGCCACCAGTGACCAGAACACCGGGGAGCTGTTTTTT. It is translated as CATSDQNTGELFF.

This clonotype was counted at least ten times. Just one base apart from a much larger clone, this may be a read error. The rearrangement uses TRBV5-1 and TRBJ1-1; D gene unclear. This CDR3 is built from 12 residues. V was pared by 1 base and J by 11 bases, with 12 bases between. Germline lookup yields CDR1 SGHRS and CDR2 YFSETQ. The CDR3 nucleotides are TGCGCCAGCAGCTTGACACTTGGCTCGGCTTTCTTT. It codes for CASSLTLGSAFF.

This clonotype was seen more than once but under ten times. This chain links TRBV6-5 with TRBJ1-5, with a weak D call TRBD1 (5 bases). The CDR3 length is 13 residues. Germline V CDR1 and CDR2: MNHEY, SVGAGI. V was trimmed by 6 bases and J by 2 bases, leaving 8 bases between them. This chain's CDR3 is CASRPGRNQPQHF. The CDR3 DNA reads TGTGCCAGCAGACCGGGACGCAATCAGCCCCAGCATTTT.

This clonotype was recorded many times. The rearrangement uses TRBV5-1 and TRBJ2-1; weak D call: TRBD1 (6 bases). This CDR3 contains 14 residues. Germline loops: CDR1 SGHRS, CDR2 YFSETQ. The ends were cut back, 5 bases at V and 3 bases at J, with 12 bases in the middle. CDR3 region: CASSQDRNYNEQFF. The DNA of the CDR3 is TGCGCCAGCAGTCAGGACAGAAACTACAATGAGCAGTTCTTC.

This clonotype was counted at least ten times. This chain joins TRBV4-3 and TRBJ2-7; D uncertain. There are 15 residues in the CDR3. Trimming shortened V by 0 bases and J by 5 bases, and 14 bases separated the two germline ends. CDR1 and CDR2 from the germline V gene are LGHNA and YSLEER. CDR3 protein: CASSQDSNGPDEQYF. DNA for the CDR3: TGCGCCAGCAGCCAAGATTCTAACGGACCTGACGAGCAGTACTTC.

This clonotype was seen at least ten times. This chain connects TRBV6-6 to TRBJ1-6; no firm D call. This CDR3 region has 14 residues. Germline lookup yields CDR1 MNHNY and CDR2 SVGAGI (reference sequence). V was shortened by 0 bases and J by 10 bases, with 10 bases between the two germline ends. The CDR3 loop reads CASSYSSYGSPLHF. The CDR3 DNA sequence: TGTGCCAGCAGTTACTCTAGTTATGGGTCACCCCTCCACTTT.

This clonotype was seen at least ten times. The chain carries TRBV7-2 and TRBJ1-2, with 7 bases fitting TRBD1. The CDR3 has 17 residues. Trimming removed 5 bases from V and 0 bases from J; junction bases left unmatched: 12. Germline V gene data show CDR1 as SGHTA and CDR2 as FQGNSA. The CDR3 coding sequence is TGTGCCAGCAGCCCCCAGGGGGTAGCGTTAGCTAACTATGGCTACACCTTC. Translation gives CASSPQGVALANYGYTF.

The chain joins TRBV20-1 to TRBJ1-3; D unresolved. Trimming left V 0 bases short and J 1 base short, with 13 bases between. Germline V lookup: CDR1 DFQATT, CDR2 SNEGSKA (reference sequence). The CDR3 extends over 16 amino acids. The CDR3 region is CSARDPLQPSGNTIYF. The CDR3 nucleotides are TGCAGTGCTAGAGATCCGTTGCAGCCTTCTGGAAACACCATATATTTT.

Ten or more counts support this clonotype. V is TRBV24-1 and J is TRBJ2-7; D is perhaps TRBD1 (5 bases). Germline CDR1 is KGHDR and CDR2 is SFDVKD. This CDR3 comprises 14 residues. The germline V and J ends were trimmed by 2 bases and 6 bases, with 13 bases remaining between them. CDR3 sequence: CATSDSQGISEQYF. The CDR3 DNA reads TGTGCCACCAGTGATTCGCAGGGAATTAGCGAGCAGTACTTC.

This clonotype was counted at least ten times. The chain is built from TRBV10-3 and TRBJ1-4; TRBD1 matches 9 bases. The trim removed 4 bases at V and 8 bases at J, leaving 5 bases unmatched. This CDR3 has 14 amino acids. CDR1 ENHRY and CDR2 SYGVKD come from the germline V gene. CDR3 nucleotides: TGTGCCATCAGTGCGGGACAGGGAGGGGAAAAACTGTTTTTT. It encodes CAISAGQGGEKLFF.

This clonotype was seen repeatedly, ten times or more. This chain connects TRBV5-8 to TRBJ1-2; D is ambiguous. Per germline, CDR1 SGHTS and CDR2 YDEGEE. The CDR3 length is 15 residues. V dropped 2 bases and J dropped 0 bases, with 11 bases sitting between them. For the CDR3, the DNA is TGTGCCAGCAGCTTCAGGAAGGCAACTAACTATGGCTACACCTTC. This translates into CASSFRKATNYGYTF. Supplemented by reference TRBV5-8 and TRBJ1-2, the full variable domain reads EAGVTQSPTHLIKTRGQQATLRCSPISGHTSVYWYQQALGLGLQFLLWYDEGEERNRGNFPPRFSGRQFPNYSSELNVNALELEDSALYLCASSFRKATNYGYTFGSGTRLTVV.

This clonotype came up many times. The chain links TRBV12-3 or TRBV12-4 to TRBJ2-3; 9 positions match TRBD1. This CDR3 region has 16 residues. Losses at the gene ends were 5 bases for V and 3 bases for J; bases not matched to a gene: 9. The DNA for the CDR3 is TGTGCCAGCAGTCCCAACAGGGGGCGCGTAACAGATACGCAGTATTTT. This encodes CASSPNRGRVTDTQYF.

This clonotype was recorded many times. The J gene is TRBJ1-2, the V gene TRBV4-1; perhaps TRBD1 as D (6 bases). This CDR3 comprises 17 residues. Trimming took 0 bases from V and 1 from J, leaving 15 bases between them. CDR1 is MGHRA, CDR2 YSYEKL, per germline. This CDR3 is CASSQDLAGGHNYGYTF. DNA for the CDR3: TGCGCCAGCAGCCAAGATTTGGCCGGGGGCCATAACTATGGCTACACCTTC.

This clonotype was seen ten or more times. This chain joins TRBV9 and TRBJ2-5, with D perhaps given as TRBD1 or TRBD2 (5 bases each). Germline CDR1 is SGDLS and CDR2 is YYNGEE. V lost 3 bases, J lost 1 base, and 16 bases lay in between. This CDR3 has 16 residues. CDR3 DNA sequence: TGTGCCAGCAGCGCCGGGACGAACGCCCCCCAAGAGACCCAGTACTTC. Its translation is CASSAGTNAPQETQYF.

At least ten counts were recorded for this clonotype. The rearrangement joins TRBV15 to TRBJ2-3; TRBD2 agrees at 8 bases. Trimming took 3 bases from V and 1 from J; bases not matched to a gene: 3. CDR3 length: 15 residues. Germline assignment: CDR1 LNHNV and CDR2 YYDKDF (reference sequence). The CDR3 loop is CATSRPTSGTDTQYF. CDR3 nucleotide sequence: TGTGCCACCAGCAGGCCGACTAGCGGCACAGATACGCAGTATTTT.

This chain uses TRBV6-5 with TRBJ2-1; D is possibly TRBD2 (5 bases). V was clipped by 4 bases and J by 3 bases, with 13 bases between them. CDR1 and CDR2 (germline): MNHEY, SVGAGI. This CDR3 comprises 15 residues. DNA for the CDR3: TGTGCCAGCAGTTGGACTGTGACTCTCTACAATGAGCAGTTCTTC. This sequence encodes CASSWTVTLYNEQFF.

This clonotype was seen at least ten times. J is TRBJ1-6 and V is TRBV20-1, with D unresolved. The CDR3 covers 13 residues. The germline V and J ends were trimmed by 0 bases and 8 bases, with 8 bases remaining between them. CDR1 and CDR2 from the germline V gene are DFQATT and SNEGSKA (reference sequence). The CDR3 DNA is TGCAGTGCTAGAGATCGTGTGGATTCACCCCTCCACTTT. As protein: CSARDRVDSPLHF.

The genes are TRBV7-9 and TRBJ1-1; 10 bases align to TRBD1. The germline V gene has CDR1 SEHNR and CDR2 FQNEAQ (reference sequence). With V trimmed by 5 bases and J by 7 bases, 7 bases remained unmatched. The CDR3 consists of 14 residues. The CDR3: CASSRRGTGDEAFF. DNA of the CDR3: TGTGCCAGCAGCAGGAGGGGGACAGGGGATGAAGCTTTCTTT.

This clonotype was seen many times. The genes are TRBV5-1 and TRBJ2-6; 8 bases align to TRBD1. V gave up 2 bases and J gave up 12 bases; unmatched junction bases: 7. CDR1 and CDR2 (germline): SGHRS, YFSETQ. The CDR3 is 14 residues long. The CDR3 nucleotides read TGCGCCAGCAGCTTCGGACAGGGCGCCGCCGTCCTGACTTTC. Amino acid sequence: CASSFGQGAAVLTF.

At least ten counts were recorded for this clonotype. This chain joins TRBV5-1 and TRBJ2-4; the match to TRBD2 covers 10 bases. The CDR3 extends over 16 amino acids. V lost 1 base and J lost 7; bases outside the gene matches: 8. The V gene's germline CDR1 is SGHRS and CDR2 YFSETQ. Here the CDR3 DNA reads TGCGCCAGCAGCTTGACCCTAGCGGGGGCGCGGAACATTCAGTACTTC. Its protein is CASSLTLAGARNIQYF.

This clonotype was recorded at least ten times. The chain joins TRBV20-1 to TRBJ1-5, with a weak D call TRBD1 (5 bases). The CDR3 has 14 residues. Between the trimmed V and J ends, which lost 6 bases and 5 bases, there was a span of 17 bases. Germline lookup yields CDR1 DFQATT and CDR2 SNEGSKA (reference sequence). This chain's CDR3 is CSAAGTDDDQPQHF. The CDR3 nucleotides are TGCAGTGCCGCGGGGACGGATGATGATCAGCCCCAGCATTTT.

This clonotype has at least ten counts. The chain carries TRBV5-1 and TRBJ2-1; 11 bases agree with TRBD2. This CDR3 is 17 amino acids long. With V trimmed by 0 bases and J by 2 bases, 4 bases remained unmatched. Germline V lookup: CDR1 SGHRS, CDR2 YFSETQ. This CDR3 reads CASSLESSGRTYNEQFF. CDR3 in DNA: TGCGCCAGCAGCTTGGAGTCTAGCGGGAGGACCTACAATGAGCAGTTCTTC.

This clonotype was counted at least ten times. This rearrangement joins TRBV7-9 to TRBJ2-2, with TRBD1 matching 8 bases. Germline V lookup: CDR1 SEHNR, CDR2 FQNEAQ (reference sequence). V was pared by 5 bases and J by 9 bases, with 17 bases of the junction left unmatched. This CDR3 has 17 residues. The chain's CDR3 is CASSPDLDRERFRELFF. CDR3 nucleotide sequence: TGTGCCAGCAGCCCAGACTTGGACAGGGAGAGATTCCGGGAGCTGTTTTTT.

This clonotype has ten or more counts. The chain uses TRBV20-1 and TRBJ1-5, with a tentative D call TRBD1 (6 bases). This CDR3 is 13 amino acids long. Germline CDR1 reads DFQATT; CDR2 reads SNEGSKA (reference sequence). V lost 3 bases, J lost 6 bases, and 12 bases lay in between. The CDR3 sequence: CSASGGAAQPQHF. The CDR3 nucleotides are TGCAGTGCTAGCGGGGGGGCAGCTCAGCCCCAGCATTTT.

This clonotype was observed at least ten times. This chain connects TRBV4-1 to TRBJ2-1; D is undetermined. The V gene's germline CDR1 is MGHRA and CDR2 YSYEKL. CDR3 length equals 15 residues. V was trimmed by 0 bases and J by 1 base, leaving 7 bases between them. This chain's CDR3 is CASSQDAVSYNEQFF. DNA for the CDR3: TGCGCCAGCAGCCAAGATGCGGTATCCTACAATGAGCAGTTCTTC.

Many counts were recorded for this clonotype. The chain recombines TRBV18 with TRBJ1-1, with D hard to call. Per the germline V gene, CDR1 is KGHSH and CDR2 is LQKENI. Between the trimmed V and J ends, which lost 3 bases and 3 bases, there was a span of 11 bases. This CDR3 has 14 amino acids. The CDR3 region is CASSPVASDTEAFF. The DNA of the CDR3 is TGTGCCAGCTCACCCGTGGCCTCGGACACTGAAGCTTTCTTT.

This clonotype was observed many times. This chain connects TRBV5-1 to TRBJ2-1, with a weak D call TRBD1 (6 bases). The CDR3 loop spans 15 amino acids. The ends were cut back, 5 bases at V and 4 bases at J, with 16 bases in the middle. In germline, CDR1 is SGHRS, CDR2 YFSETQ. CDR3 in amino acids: CASRETGHPYNEQFF. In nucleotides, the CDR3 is TGCGCCAGCAGGGAAACGGGACATCCATACAATGAGCAGTTCTTC.

The CDR3 DNA reads TGTGCCAGCAGCTTAACCGGGAGCTCCTACAATGAGCAGTTCTTC. Translating gives CASSLTGSSYNEQFF. The V gene is TRBV7-3, the J gene TRBJ2-1; a possible D gene is TRBD2 (6 bases). In germline, CDR1 is SGHTA, CDR2 FQGTGA. V lost 0 bases and J lost 0, with 6 bases in between. The CDR3 length is 15 residues.

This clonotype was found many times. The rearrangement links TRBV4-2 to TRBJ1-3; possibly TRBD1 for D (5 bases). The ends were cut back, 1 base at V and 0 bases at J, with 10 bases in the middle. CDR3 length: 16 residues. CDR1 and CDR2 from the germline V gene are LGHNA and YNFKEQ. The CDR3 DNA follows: TGTGCCAGCAGCCAAGGAGGGGACGGCTCTGGAAACACCATATATTTT. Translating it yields CASSQGGDGSGNTIYF.